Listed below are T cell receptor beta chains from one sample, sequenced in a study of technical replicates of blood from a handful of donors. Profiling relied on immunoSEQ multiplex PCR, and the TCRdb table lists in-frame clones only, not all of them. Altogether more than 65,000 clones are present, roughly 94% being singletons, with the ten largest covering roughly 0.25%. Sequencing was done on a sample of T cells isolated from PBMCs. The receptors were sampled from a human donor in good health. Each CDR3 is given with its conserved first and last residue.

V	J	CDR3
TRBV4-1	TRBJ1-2	CASSQANLINYGYTF
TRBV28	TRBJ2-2	CASSLWTTGSYTGELFF
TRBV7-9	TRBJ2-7	CASSPSSYEQYF
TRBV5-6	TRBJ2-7	CASSLWGQQYF
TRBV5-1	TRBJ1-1	CASSSGTQGSDEAFF
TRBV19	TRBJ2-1	CASSIEGNSYNEQFF
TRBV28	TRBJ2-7	CASSFRLAPNEQYF
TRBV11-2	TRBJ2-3	CASSPKYRGDTQYF
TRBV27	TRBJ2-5	CASSPLGSQETQYF
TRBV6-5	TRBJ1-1	CASSYYRDAEAFF
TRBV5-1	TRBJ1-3	CASSLRTGRGNTIYF
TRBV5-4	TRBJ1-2	CASSLDGGNYGYTF
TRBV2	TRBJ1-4	CASRRDRGEKLFF
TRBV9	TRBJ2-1	CASSPTGHSYNEQFF
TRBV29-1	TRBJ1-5	CSVEEVSSGPQHF
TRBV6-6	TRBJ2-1	CASIGGNNEQFF
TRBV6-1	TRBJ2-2	CASSEVGTVSDTGELFF
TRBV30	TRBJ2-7	CAWTSGGEQYF
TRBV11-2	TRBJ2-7	CASSPDRVRSYEQYF
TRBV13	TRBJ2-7	CASSSQLTPGEQYF
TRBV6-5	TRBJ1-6	CASSYGTLNSPLHF
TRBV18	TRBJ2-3	CASLSSTDTQYF
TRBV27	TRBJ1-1	CASIASLFRNNTEAFF
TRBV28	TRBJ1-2	CASRFRGRGGYTF
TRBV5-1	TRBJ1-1	CASRRTGTGEVAFF